A single sample gave rise to the 18 T cell receptor beta chains below, sequenced in a study of cytomegalovirus exposure and HLA in healthy donors. The primer mix had 60 Vbeta and 13 Jbeta primers. TCRdb keeps only in-frame clones here, not all; method: immunoSEQ multiplex PCR. The sample lists approximately 160,000 clones; 80% were seen once. The sample was PBMCs. Every receptor here comes from a woman aged 50 to 65 in good health and CMV-seropositive.

Here the CDR3 DNA reads TGTGCCAGTGCGGGAGGGAACACCGGGGAGCTGTTTTTT. Translated, it gives CASAGGNTGELFF. The chain carries TRBV19 and TRBJ2-2, with 8 bases lining up with TRBD2. The junction had 0 bases not matched to a gene; V was cut back by 8 bases and J by 1 base. The CDR3 consists of 13 residues. Germline lookup yields CDR1 LNHDA and CDR2 SQIVND (reference sequence).

The V gene is TRBV4-2, the J gene TRBJ1-5; a possible D gene is TRBD1 (5 bases). CDR1 is LGHNA, CDR2 YNFKEQ, per germline. The V end lost 4 bases, the J end lost 2 bases, and 12 bases lay between the germline ends. The CDR3 contains 15 residues. CDR3 loop: CASSLQDRGNQPQHF. The CDR3 DNA reads TGTGCCAGCAGCCTACAGGACCGGGGCAATCAGCCCCAGCATTTT.

In its sample, this clone was seen a few times. The V and J genes are TRBV21-1 and TRBJ1-1; no DNA check was done on the table's D call, TRBD1. TRBV21-1 is designated a pseudogene. The CDR3 covers 14 residues. CDR3 in amino acids: CASKSTRDLTEAFF. CDR3 DNA: TGTGCCAGCAAGAGCACCAGGGATTTAACTGAAGCTTTCTTT.

The table lists this clone with a count of one. The rearrangement uses TRBV4-2 and TRBJ1-1; D is unclear. The CDR3 has 14 amino acids. Trimming pared 0 bases from V and 8 bases from J, leaving 13 bases between. CDR1 and CDR2 from the germline V gene are LGHNA and YNFKEQ. This CDR3 is CASSQDMSALEAFF. CDR3 bases: TGTGCCAGCAGCCAAGATATGAGTGCTCTCGAAGCTTTCTTT.

The genes are TRBV6-6 and TRBJ1-2, with D unresolved. Germline V gene lookup returns CDR1 MNHNY and CDR2 SVGAGI (reference sequence). With 5 bases removed from V and 3 bases from J, the gap between germline ends came to 4 bases. CDR3 length: 11 residues. The CDR3 coding sequence is TGTGCCAGCAGTCAGGACTATGGCTACACCTTC. Its protein is CASSQDYGYTF.

The V and J genes are TRBV27 and TRBJ2-2, with no clear D. Trimming removed 2 bases at V and 2 bases at J, with 6 bases between. CDR3 length equals 14 residues. The germline V gene has CDR1 MNHEY and CDR2 SMNVEV (reference sequence). CDR3 nucleotide sequence: TGTGCCAGCAGTTTAAACAGAAACACCGGGGAGCTGTTTTTT. It translates to CASSLNRNTGELFF.

This clone was seen only a few times. The chain employs TRBV6-1 and TRBJ1-5, with TRBD1 matching 9 bases. Germline V gives CDR1 MNHNS, CDR2 SASEGT. V was clipped by 5 bases and J by 0 bases; unmatched bases: 2. CDR3 length equals 15 residues. In DNA form, the CDR3 reads TGTGCCAGCAGTCCACAGGGGGCTAGCAATCAGCCCCAGCATTTT. It yields the protein CASSPQGASNQPQHF.

This clone was counted between two and nine times. The chain recombines TRBV2 with TRBJ1-2, with TRBD1 as a possible D gene (6 bases). Germline CDR1 SNHLY, CDR2 FYNNEI. The CDR3 extends over 13 amino acids. V shed 11 bases and J shed 0 bases, with 13 bases lying between them. The CDR3 loop is CAGSRGANYGYTF. CDR3 bases: TGTGCCGGCTCCAGGGGAGCTAACTATGGCTACACCTTC.

This clone was seen just once. The rearrangement links TRBV4-3 to TRBJ2-7, with TRBD2 identical over 12 bases. CDR1 is LGHNA, CDR2 YSLEER, per germline. V lost 1 base, J lost 9 bases, and 10 bases stayed unmatched. CDR3 length equals 16 residues. For the CDR3, the DNA is TGCGCCAGCAGCCAAGGCGGCCCTAGCGGGAGGGACGCGCAGTACTTC. This gives the protein CASSQGGPSGRDAQYF.

The V and J genes are TRBV11-3 and TRBJ2-5; 8 nucleotides match TRBD1. The DNA end is more similar to TRBJ2-7, so the J call may be wrong. The V gene's germline CDR1 is SGHNT and CDR2 YENEEA. The CDR3 is 17 residues long. CDR3: CASSLGGVQGAIYEQYF. The CDR3 DNA is TGTGCCAGCAGCTTAGGGGGGGTGCAGGGGGCGATCTACGAGCAGTACTTC.

This chain joins TRBV4-3 and TRBJ1-5; perhaps TRBD1 as D (5 bases). CDR1 and CDR2 (germline): LGHNA, YSLEER. There are 15 residues in the CDR3. V was shortened by 0 bases and J by 6 bases, with 12 bases between the two germline ends. CDR3 coding DNA: TGCGCCAGCAGCCAAGAGCTTTTTAGGGGTCAGCCCCAGCATTTT. Protein: CASSQELFRGQPQHF.

This clone has only one observation. The rearrangement uses TRBV9 and TRBJ2-1; tentatively, D is TRBD2 (5 bases). Trimming cost V 4 bases and J 5 bases, with 16 bases left between them. The CDR3 consists of 15 residues. CDR1 and CDR2 (germline): SGDLS, YYNGEE. The CDR3 sequence: CASSLMDTGNNEQFF. The CDR3 DNA reads TGTGCCAGCAGCCTAATGGATACGGGAAACAATGAGCAGTTCTTC.

This chain connects TRBV5-1 to TRBJ1-1, with D possibly matching TRBD1 (5 bases). This CDR3 spans 11 amino acids. The ends were cut back, 9 bases at V and 8 bases at J, with 14 bases in the middle. Germline V lookup: CDR1 SGHRS, CDR2 YFSETQ. In nucleotides, the CDR3 is TGCGCCACGCGGGGGGAAGGGGAAGCTTTCTTT. This translates into CATRGEGEAFF.

The rearrangement uses TRBV7-8 and TRBJ2-7; 7 nucleotides align to TRBD2. The V segment lost 2 bases and the J segment 7 bases; nucleotides outside the gene matches: 2. The CDR3 contains 12 residues. Germline CDR1 reads SGHVS; CDR2 reads FQNEAQ. This CDR3 is CASSLPSGEQYF. The CDR3 bases are TGTGCCAGCAGCTTACCTAGCGGTGAGCAGTACTTC.

The genes are TRBV18 and TRBJ1-1; D is undetermined. In germline, CDR1 is KGHSH, CDR2 LQKENI. V was shortened by 0 bases and J by 5 bases, with 7 bases between the two germline ends. This CDR3 is 13 amino acids long. The CDR3 DNA reads as TGTGCCAGCTCACCACCGACAAGGACTGAAGCTTTCTTT. It codes for CASSPPTRTEAFF.

In the case of this clone: At one end, the junction sequence differs from germline, possibly due to a read error. The gene calls are TRBV7-9 and TRBJ2-1; 8 bases fit TRBD2. The germline V gene has CDR1 SEHNR and CDR2 FQNEAQ (reference sequence). The CDR3 loop spans 12 amino acids. Here the CDR3 DNA reads TGTTCCAGCAGCTTAGTGGTCGGGAGGGAGTTCTTC. Its translation: CSSSLVVGREFF.

The V gene is TRBV18, the J gene TRBJ2-3, with 7 bases identical to TRBD2. Germline lookup yields CDR1 KGHSH and CDR2 LQKENI. The CDR3 length is 14 residues. The V segment lost 3 bases and the J segment 2 bases; nucleotides outside the gene matches: 2. The CDR3 coding sequence is TGTGCCAGCTCACCTCTAGCGGACACAGATACGCAGTATTTT. It yields the protein CASSPLADTDTQYF.

The chain uses TRBV28 and TRBJ2-1; 8 bases are a match to TRBD2. This CDR3 region has 14 residues. Germline V gives CDR1 MDHEN, CDR2 SYDVKM. The ends lost 2 bases at V and 7 bases at J; junction bases unmatched: 4. As DNA, the CDR3 is TGTGCCAGCAGTTTACGTAGCGGGGTGAATGAGCAGTTCTTC. Residues: CASSLRSGVNEQFF.